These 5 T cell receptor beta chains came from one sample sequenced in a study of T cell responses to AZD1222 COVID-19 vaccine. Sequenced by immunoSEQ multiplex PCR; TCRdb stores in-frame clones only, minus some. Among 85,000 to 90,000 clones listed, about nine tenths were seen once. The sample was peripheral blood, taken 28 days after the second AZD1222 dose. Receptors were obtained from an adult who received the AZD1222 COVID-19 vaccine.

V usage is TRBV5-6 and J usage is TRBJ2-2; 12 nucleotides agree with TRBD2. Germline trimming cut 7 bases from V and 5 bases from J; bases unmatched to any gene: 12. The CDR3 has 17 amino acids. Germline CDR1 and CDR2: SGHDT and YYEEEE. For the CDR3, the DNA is TGTGCCAGCGGACCGGGACTAGCGGGTCAGTTTACCGGGGAGCTGTTTTTT. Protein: CASGPGLAGQFTGELFF.

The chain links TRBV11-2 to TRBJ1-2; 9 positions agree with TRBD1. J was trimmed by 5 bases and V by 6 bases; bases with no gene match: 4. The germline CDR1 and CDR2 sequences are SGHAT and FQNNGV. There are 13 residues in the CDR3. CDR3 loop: CASSPTGGYGYTF. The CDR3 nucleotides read TGTGCCAGCAGTCCGACAGGGGGTTATGGCTACACCTTC.

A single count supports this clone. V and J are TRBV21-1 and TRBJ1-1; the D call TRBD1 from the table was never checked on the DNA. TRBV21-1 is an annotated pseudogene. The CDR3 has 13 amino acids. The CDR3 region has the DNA TGTGCCAGCATCGGGACAGCGAACACTGAAGCTTTCTTT. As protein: CASIGTANTEAFF.

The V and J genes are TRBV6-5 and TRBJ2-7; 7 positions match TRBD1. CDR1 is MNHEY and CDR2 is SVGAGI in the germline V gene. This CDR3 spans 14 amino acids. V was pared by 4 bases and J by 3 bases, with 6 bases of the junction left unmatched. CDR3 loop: CASSFRDSHYEQYF. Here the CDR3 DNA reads TGTGCCAGCAGTTTCCGGGACAGCCACTACGAGCAGTACTTC.

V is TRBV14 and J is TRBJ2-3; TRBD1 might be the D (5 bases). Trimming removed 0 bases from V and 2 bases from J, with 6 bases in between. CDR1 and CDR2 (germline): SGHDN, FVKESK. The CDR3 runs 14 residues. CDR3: CASSQETDTDTQYF. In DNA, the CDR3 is TGTGCCAGCAGCCAAGAGACAGACACAGATACGCAGTATTTT. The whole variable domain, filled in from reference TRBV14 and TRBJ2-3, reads EAGVTQFPSHSVIEKGQTVTLRCDPISGHDNLYWYRRVMGKEIKFLLHFVKESKQDESGMPNNRFLAERTGGTYSTLKVQPAELEDSGVYFCASSQETDTDTQYFGPGTRLTVL.